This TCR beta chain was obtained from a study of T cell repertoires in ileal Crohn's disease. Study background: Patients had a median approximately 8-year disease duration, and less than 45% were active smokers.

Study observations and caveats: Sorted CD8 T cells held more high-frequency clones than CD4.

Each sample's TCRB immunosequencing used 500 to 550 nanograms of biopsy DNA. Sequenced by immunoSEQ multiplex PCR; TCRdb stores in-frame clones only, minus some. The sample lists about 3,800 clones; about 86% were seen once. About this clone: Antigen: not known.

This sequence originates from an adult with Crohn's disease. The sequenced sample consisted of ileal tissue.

The chain's CDR3 is CASTLGTGELFF. The CDR3 nucleotides are TGTGCCAGCACCCTCGGCACCGGGGAGCTGTTTTTT. The chain combines TRBV7-9 with TRBJ2-2; no clear D gene. The length of the CDR3 is 12 residues. Trimming shortened V by 7 bases and J by 4 bases, and 7 bases separated the two germline ends. Germline loops: CDR1 SEHNR, CDR2 FQNEAQ (reference sequence). Based on the CDR3 plus reference TRBV7-9 and TRBJ2-2, the full variable domain is DTGVSQNPRHKITKRGQNVTFRCDPISEHNRLYWYRQTLGQGPEFLTYFQNEAQLEKSRLLSDRFSAERPKGSFSTLEIQRTEQGDSAMYLCASTLGTGELFFGEGSRLTVL.